The 20 T cell receptor beta chains reported below all come from one sample, sequenced in a study of tumor and adjacent non-tumor tissue in lung cancer. Three rounds of nested PCR, following a modified ARM-PCR protocol, produced the TCRbeta library. TCRdb passed the multiplex PCR reads through MiXCR, listing each CDR3 protein once. The sample shows about 75,000 distinct CDR3 sequences, under 80% of them seen only once. No cell sorting was done before RNA was extracted from the tissue. Sequenced: lung tumor tissue. These receptors were obtained from a woman aged 45-59 years with non-small cell lung cancer.

This clonotype occurred a few times. A much larger clone lies one base from this, so it may be a read error. The chain has TRBV29-1 and TRBJ2-5, with 7 bases aligning to TRBD2. The V gene's germline CDR1 is SQVTM and CDR2 ANQGSEA. The length of the CDR3 is 17 residues. CDR3 loop: CRVGRPLAGEYQETQYF. The CDR3 DNA sequence: TGCAGAGTTGGACGCCCGCTGGCGGGAGAGTACCAAGAGACCCAGTACTTC.

The sample holds a few counts of this clonotype. Being one base from a much bigger clone, this may be a read error. V gene TRBV28 combines with J gene TRBJ2-5; TRBD2 matches at 7 bases. This CDR3 region has 12 residues. Germline V gene sequence: CDR1 MDHEN, CDR2 SYDVKM. CDR3 nucleotides: TGTGTCAGCTCGGGACTACTGGAGACCCAGTACTTC. Translating it yields CVSSGLLETQYF.

As regards this clonotype: One end of the junction does not line up with germline, which may come from a read error. The chain combines TRBV12-3 or TRBV12-4 with TRBJ2-7; D not certain. This CDR3 comprises 15 residues. In DNA form, the CDR3 reads TGTGCAAGCAGTTTAGGTCCCCTGACGGGCTACGGGCAGTACTTC. It encodes CASSLGPLTGYGQYF.

The chain links TRBV6-5 to TRBJ2-2, with TRBD1 identical over 7 bases. V gave up 8 bases and J gave up 6 bases; unmatched junction bases: 9. The CDR3 spans 14 residues. Per germline, CDR1 MNHEY and CDR2 SVGAGI. The CDR3 reads CASGASGTAGELFF. The CDR3, as DNA: TGTGCCAGCGGGGCAAGTGGGACAGCCGGGGAGCTGTTTTTT.

This rearrangement joins TRBV10-2 to TRBJ2-7, with 8 bases matching TRBD1. CDR1 WSHSY and CDR2 SAAADI come from the germline V gene. V trimming: 7 bases; J trimming: 0 bases; junction bases outside the gene matches: 8. CDR3 size: 15 residues. CDR3 amino acids: CASNGCDRGSYEQYF. The CDR3 DNA follows: TGCGCCAGCAATGGATGTGACAGGGGCTCCTACGAGCAGTACTTC.

Worth noting for this clonotype: Since a much larger clone is just one base distant, this may be a read error. The chain has TRBV28 and TRBJ1-4, with a possible D match to TRBD1 (5 bases). V was pared by 5 bases and J by 6 bases, with 13 bases between. Germline V gene data show CDR1 as MDHEN and CDR2 as SYDVKM. CDR3 size: 14 residues. CDR3 loop: CASSRGKVDEKLFF. CDR3 sequence (DNA): TGTGCCAGCAGTCGGGGCAAAGTTGATGAAAAACTGTTTTTT.

This clonotype was detected a few times. Lacking the conserved final phenylalanine or tryptophan, this CDR3 likely reflects a read error. This chain connects TRBV29-1 to TRBJ2-1, with D hard to call. This CDR3 has 11 residues. Germline V gives CDR1 SQVTM, CDR2 ANQGSEA. With 4 bases removed from V and 8 bases from J, the gap between germline ends came to 9 bases. CDR3 sequence (DNA): TGCAGCGTTGGCAAACCGGATGAGCAGTTCCTC. Its translation: CSVGKPDEQFL.

On this clonotype: The junction and the germline gene differ at one end; a read error may be behind it. The rearrangement joins TRBV5-6 to TRBJ2-7; 7 bases fit TRBD2. Per the germline V gene, CDR1 is SGHDT and CDR2 is YYEEEE. CDR3 length equals 15 residues. The CDR3 spells CASSLLALKGYDQYF. The CDR3, as DNA: TGTGCCAGCAGCTTACTAGCGCTAAAAGGTTACGATCAGTATTTC.

The genes are TRBV12-3 or TRBV12-4 and TRBJ2-3; no clear D gene. Trimming pared 6 bases from V and 2 bases from J, leaving 15 bases between. The CDR3 sequence is 15 residues long. CDR3 amino acids: CASSPPRLFTDTQYF. The DNA of the CDR3 is TGTGCCAGCAGCCCCCCCCGACTCTTCACAGATACGCAGTATTTT.

In DNA form, the CDR3 reads TGTGCCAGGATCAAGAAGGGGATACATGAAAAACTGTTTTTT. It encodes CARIKKGIHEKLFF. V gene TRBV2 combines with J gene TRBJ1-4; possibly TRBD1 for D (5 bases). There are 14 residues in the CDR3. Germline V CDR1 and CDR2: SNHLY, FYNNEI. V shed 9 bases and J shed 6 bases, with 17 bases lying between them.

About this clonotype itself: At one boundary the junction diverges from the germline segment, which might be a read error. This chain uses TRBV29-1 with TRBJ2-1; TRBD2 is a possible D gene (5 bases). Germline CDR1 reads SQVTM; CDR2 reads ANQGSEA. This CDR3 has 12 amino acids. CDR3 coding DNA: TGCAGCGTTAAGGACTCCTATAATGAGCAGTTCTTC. It is translated as CSVKDSYNEQFF.

A note on this clonotype: The junction shows a germline mismatch at one end, possibly a read error. The chain employs TRBV11-2 and TRBJ1-2; 9 bases map to TRBD1. The CDR3 length is 13 residues. CDR1 and CDR2 (germline): SGHAT, FQNNGV. The CDR3 bases are TGCGTCAGCAGCTTAGACAGGGGGGATGGCTACACGTTC. Translating it yields CVSSLDRGDGYTF.

A note on this clonotype: Without the conserved terminal phenylalanine or tryptophan, this CDR3 likely stems from a read error. V and J are TRBV29-1 and TRBJ2-7; D is tentatively TRBD1 or TRBD2 (5 bases each). The germline CDR1 and CDR2 sequences are SQVTM and ANQGSEA. CDR3 length: 13 amino acids. The V and J ends lost 4 bases and 2 bases respectively, with 12 bases between them. CDR3 coding DNA: TGCAGCGTTGCCATTGGGACGGCCTACGAGCAGTACTAC. Its translation: CSVAIGTAYEQYY.

As regards this clonotype: The final CDR3 position lacks the conserved phenylalanine or tryptophan, pointing to a likely read error. The limits of the CDR3 on the DNA are not certain, so only TCRdb's listed CDR3 is given. CDR3 protein: CASSQTLGVSLATQYY. The chain joins TRBV7-8 to TRBJ2-3. The germline gives CDR1 SGHVS, CDR2 FQNEAQ. The CDR3 is 16 residues long, ends included.

Points on this clonotype: A much larger clone lies a single base off, so this may be a read error. The chain is built from TRBV5-1 and TRBJ2-7; 8 bases match TRBD2. CDR1 is SGHRS and CDR2 is YFSETQ in the germline V gene. The CDR3 totals 17 residues. The CDR3 DNA sequence: TGCACCAGCAGCTTGGAGTGGATAGCGGGAACCTCGTACGAGCAGTACTTC. This translates into CTSSLEWIAGTSYEQYF.

The CDR3 loop reads CASSALGGYNEQFF. For the CDR3, the DNA is TGTGCCAGCAGCGCGCTGGGGGGGTACAATGAGCAGTTCTTC. The gene calls are TRBV28 and TRBJ2-1; 7 bases are shared with TRBD2. There are 14 residues in the CDR3. J was trimmed by 4 bases and V by 6 bases; bases with no gene match: 6. Germline V gives CDR1 MDHEN, CDR2 SYDVKM.

The chain links TRBV11-1 to TRBJ2-1, with D unresolved. Germline loops: CDR1 SGHAT, CDR2 FQDESV (reference sequence). This CDR3 region has 15 residues. The germline V and J ends were trimmed by 4 bases and 2 bases, with 12 bases remaining between them. CDR3 bases: TGTGCCAGCAGCTCTCAAGACAAGACCTACAATGAGCAGTTCTTC. This sequence encodes CASSSQDKTYNEQFF.

The chain joins TRBV20-1 to TRBJ2-1; possibly TRBD2 for D (6 bases). Between the trimmed V and J ends, which lost 4 bases and 7 bases, there was a span of 11 bases. Germline CDR1 reads DFQATT; CDR2 reads SNEGSKA (reference sequence). The CDR3 has 12 amino acids. CDR3 nucleotide sequence: TGCAGTGCTATGACGGAGGGGAATGAGCAGTTCTTC. Protein: CSAMTEGNEQFF.

In regard to this clonotype: The junction departs from germline at one end; a sequencing error may be responsible. The V call is TRBV11-2, the J call TRBJ2-2, with D uncertain. The CDR3 sequence is 12 residues long. Per germline, CDR1 SGHAT and CDR2 FQNNGV. The CDR3 bases are TGTGCCAGCAGCCGGAACACTGGGGTGCTGTTTTTT. Amino acid sequence: CASSRNTGVLFF.

With respect to this clonotype: At one end, the junction sequence differs from germline, possibly due to a read error. The chain employs TRBV6-1 and TRBJ2-3, with D perhaps TRBD2 (5 bases). Germline CDR1 and CDR2: MNHNS and SASEGT. The CDR3 contains 13 residues. Written as DNA, the CDR3 is TGTGCCAGCGGCGACGGGGAGCAAACTACGAAGTATTTT. Residues: CASGDGEQTTKYF.